The clone carrying this T cell receptor beta chain was detected ten times or more. Its target is not known. A single record per CDR3 protein comes from TCRdb applying MiXCR to the RT-PCR reads. Of around 190,000 distinct CDR3 sequences listed, roughly 14% are singletons. Germline-derived CDR1 and CDR2 are ENHRY and SYGVKD. The CDR3 spans 17 residues. V gave up 6 bases and J gave up 4 bases; unmatched junction bases: 13. These data come from a study of response to subunit inactivated influenza vaccine. Study outcomes and limitations: With each seasonal influenza vaccination, the authors suggested, few new T cells are recruited.

The sequences come from CD8+ T cells sorted from PBMCs, collected about 5 days after vaccination. V is TRBV10-3 and J is TRBJ2-7; TRBD2 agrees at 12 bases. The TCR originated in a man aged 50-60 years who received an inactivated influenza vaccine. The CDR3 bases are TGTGCCATCAGCGAACCTAGCGGGAGGGCCCCCTCATACGAGCAGTACTTC. It encodes CAISEPSGRAPSYEQYF.